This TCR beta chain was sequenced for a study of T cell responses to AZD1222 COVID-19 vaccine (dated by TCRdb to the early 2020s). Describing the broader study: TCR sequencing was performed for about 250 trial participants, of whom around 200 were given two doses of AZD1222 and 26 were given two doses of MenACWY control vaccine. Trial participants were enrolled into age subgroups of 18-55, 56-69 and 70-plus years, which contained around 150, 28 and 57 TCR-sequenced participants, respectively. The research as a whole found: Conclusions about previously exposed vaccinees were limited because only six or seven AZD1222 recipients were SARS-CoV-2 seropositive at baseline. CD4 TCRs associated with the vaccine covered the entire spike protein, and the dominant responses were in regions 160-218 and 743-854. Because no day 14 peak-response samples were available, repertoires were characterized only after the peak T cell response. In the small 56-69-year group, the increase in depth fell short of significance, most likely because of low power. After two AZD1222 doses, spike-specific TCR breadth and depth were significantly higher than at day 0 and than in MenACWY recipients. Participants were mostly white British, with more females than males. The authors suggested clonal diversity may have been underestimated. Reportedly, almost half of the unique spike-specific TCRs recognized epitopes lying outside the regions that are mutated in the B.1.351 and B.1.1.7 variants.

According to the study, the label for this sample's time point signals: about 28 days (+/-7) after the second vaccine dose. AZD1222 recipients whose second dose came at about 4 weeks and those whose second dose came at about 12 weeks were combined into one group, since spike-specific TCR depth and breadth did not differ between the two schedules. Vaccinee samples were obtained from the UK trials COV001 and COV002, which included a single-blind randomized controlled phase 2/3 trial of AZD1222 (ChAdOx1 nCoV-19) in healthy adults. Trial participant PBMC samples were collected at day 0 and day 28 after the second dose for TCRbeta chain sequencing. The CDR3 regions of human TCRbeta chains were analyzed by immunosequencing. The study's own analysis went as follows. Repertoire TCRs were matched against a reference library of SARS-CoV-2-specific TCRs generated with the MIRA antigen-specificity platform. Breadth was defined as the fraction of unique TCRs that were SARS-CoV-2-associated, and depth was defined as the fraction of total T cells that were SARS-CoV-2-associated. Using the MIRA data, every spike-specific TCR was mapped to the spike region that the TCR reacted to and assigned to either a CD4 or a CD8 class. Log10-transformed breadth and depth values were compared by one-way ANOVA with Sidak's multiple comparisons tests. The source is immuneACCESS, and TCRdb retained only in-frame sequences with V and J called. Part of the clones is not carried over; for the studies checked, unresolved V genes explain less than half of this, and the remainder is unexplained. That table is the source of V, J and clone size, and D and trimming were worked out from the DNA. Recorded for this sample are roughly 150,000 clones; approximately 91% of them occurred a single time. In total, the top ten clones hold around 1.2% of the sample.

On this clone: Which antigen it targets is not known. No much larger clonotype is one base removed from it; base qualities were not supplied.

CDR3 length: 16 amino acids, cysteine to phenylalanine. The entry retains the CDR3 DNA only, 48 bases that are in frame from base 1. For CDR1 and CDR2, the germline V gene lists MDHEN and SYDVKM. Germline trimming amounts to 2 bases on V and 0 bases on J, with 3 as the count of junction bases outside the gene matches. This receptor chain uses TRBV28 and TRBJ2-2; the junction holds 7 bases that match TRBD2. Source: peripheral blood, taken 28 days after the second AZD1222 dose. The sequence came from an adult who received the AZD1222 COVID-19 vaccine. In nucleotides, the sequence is TGTGCCAGCAGTTTACTAGCGGACACGAACACCGGGGAGCTGTTTTTT. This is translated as CASSLLADTNTGELFF.